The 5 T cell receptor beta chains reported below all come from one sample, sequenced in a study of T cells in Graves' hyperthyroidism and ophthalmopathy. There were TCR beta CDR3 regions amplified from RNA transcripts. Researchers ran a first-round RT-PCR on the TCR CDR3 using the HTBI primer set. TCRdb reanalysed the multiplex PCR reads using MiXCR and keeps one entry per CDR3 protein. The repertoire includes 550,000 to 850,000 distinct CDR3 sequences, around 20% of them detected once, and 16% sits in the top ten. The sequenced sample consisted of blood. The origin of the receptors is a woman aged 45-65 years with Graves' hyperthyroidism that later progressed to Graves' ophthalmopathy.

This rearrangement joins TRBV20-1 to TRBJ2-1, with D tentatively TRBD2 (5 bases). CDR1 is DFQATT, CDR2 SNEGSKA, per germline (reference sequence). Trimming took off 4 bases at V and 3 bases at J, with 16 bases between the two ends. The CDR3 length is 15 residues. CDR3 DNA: TGCAGTGCTATAGAGCGGCGGGCCTTCTACAATGAGCAGTTCTTC. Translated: CSAIERRAFYNEQFF.

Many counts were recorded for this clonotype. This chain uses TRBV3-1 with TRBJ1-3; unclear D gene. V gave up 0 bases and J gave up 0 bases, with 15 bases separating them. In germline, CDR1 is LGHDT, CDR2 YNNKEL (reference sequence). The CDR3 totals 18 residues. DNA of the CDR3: TGTGCCAGCAGCCAAGATCTAAGTCAGCTGAGCTCTGGAAACACCATATATTTT. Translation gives CASSQDLSQLSSGNTIYF.

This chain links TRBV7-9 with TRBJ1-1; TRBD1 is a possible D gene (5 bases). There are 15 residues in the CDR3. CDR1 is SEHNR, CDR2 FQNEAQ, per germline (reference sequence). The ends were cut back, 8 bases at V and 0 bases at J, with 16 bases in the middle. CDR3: CASGGAALMNTEAFF. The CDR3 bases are TGTGCCAGCGGAGGGGCCGCGCTTATGAACACTGAAGCTTTCTTT. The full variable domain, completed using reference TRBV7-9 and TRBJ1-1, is DTGVSQNPRHKITKRGQNVTFRCDPISEHNRLYWYRQTLGQGPEFLTYFQNEAQLEKSRLLSDRFSAERPKGSFSTLEIQRTEQGDSAMYLCASGGAALMNTEAFFGQGTRLTVV.

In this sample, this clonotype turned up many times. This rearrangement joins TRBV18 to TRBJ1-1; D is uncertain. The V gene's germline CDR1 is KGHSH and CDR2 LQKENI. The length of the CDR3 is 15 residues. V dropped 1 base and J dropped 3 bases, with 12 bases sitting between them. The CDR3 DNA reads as TGTGCCAGCTCACCACTTGGCGGATCGGACACTGAAGCTTTCTTT. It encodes CASSPLGGSDTEAFF.

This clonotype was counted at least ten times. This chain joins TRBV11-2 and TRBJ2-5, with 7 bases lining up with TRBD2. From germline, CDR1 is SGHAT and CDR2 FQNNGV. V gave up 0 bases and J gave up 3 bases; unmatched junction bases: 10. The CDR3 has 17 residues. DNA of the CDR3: TGTGCCAGCAGCTTAGATTCCTCCCAGGGAGGGGAAGAGACCCAGTACTTC. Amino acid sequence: CASSLDSSQGGEETQYF.